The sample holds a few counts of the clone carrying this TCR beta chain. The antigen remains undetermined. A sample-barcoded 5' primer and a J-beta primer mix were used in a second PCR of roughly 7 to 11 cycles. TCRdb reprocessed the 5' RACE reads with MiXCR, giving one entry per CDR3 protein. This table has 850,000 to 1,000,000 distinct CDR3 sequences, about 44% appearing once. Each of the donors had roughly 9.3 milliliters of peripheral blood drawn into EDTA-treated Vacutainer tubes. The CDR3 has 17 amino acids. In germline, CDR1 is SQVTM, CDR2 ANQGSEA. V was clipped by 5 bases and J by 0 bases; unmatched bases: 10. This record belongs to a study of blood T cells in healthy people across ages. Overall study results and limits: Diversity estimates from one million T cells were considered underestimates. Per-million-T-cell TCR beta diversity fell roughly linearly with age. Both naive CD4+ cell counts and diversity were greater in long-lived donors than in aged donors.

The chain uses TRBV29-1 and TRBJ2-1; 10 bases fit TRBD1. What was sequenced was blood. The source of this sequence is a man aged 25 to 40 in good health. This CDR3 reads CSVPGTGVVGSYNEQFF. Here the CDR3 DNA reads TGCAGCGTTCCCGGGACAGGGGTGGTGGGCTCCTACAATGAGCAGTTCTTC.